Only a few counts were recorded for the clone carrying this T cell receptor beta chain. The CDR3 spans 15 residues. Unmatched junction bases numbered 3, after V lost 4 bases and J lost 1 base. Looked up from germline, CDR1 is SGHAT and CDR2 is FQNNGV. These data are taken from a study of beta chain features in type 1 diabetes. Expressed TCRB transcripts were sequenced, since all the RNA that had been isolated was reverse transcribed. Assay used: immunoSEQ multiplex PCR; TCRdb lists only in-frame clones, some missing. The sample comprises about 150,000 clones, roughly 8% of which are singletons, and 0.65% rests with the top ten.

The sequenced material came from central memory CD4+ T cells from blood. This TCR came from a man younger than 35 in good health. The chain links TRBV11-2 to TRBJ2-2, with TRBD1 matching over 7 bases. The CDR3 DNA follows: TGTGCCAGCAGCTCTCGACAGGGGAACACCGGGGAGCTGTTTTTT. The encoded protein is CASSSRQGNTGELFF. Based on the CDR3 plus reference TRBV11-2 and TRBJ2-2, the full variable domain is EAGVAQSPRYKIIEKRQSVAFWCNPISGHATLYWYQQILGQGPKLLIQFQNNGVVDDSQLPKDRFSAERLKGVDSTLKIQPAKLEDSAVYLCASSSRQGNTGELFFGEGSRLTVL.